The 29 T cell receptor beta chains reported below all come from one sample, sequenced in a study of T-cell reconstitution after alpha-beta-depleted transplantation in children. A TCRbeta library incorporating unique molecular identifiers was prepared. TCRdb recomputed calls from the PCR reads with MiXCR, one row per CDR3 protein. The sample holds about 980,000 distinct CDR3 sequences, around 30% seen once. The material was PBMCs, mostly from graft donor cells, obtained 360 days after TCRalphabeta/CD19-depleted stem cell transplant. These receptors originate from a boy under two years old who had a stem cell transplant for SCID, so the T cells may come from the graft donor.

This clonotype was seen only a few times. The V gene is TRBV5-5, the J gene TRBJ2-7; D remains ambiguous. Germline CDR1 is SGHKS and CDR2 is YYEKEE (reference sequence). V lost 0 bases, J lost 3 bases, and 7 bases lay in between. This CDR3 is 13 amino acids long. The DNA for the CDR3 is TGTGCCAGCAGCTTGGAGGCACACTACGAGCAGTACTTC. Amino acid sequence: CASSLEAHYEQYF.

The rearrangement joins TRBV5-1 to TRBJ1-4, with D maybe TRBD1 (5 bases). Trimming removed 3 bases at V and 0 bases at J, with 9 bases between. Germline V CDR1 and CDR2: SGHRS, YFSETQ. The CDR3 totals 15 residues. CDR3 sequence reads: CASSSVGATNEKLFF. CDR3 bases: TGCGCCAGCAGCTCCGTGGGGGCAACTAATGAAAAACTGTTTTTT.

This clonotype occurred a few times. Here the CDR3 reads CASSSLFVVADTEAFF. The CDR3 region has the DNA TGTGCCAGCAGTTCCTTGTTTGTGGTCGCGGACACTGAAGCTTTCTTT. This sequence joins TRBV28 and TRBJ1-1; D unresolved. This CDR3 region has 16 residues. The germline CDR1 and CDR2 sequences are MDHEN and SYDVKM. Trimming left V 4 bases short and J 3 bases short, with 18 bases between.

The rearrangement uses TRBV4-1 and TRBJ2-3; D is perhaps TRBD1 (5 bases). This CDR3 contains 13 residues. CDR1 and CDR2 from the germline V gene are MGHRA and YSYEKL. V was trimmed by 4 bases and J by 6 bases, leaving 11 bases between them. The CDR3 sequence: CASSRQNRDTQYF. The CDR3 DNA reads TGCGCCAGCAGCCGTCAGAACAGGGATACGCAGTATTTT.

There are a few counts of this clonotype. The CDR3 DNA reads TGTGCCAGCAGTTTGACAAGGGGGTGGGAAGGGGAGCTGTTTTTT. This gives the protein CASSLTRGWEGELFF. This chain joins TRBV6-5 and TRBJ2-2; the D gene is possibly TRBD1 (6 bases). V gave up 4 bases and J gave up 8 bases, with 17 bases separating them. CDR1 MNHEY and CDR2 SVGAGI come from the germline V gene. This CDR3 contains 15 residues.

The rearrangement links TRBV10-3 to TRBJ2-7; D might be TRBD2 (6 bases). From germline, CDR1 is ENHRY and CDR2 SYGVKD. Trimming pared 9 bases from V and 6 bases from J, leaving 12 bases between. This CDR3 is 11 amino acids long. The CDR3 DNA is TGTGCCATTAGGGAGGTCGGCGAGCAGTACTTC. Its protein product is CAIREVGEQYF.

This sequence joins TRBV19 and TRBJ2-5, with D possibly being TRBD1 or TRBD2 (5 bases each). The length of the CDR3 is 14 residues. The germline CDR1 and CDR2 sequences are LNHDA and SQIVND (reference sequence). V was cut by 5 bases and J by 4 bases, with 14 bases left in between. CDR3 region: CASSPGRGTETQYF. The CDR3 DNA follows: TGTGCCAGTAGTCCGGGACGGGGAACAGAGACCCAGTACTTC.

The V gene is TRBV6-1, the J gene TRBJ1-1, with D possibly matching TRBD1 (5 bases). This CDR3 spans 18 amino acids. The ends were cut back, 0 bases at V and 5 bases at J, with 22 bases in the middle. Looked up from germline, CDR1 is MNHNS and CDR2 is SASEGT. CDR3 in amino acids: CASSEARWGIRVTTEAFF. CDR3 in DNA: TGTGCCAGCAGTGAAGCGCGCTGGGGGATAAGGGTAACAACTGAAGCTTTCTTT.

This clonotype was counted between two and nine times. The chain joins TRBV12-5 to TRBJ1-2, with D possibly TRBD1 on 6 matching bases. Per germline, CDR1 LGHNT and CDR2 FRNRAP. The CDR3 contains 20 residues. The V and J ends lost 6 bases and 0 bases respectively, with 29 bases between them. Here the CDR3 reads CASGPKGPGQLSQTNYGYTF. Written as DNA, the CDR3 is TGTGCTAGTGGCCCTAAGGGACCGGGACAATTATCCCAAACTAACTATGGCTACACCTTC.

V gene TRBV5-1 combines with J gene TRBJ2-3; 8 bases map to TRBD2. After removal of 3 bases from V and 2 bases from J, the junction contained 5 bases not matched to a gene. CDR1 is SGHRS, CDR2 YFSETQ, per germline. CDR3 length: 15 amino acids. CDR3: CASSYSGALTDTQYF. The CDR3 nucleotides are TGCGCCAGCAGCTATAGCGGGGCCCTCACAGATACGCAGTATTTT.

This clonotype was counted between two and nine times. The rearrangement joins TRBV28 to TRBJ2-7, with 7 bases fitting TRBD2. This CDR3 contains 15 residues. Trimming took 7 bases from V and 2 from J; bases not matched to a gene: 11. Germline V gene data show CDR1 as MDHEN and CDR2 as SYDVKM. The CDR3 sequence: CASTSAAGRPYEQYF. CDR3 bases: TGTGCCAGCACCTCGGCAGCGGGGCGTCCCTACGAGCAGTACTTC.

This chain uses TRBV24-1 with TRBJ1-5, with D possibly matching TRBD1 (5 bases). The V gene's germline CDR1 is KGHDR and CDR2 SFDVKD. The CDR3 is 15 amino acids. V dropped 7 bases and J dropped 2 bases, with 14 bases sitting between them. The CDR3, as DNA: TGTGCCACCAGCTCCGGGGGGGAGGGCAATCAGCCCCAGCATTTT. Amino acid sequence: CATSSGGEGNQPQHF.

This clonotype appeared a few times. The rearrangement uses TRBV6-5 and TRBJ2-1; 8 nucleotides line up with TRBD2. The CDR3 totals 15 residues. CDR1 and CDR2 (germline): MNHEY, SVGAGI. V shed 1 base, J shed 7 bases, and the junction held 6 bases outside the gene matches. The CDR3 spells CASSYYASGPNEQFF. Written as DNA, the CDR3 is TGTGCCAGCAGTTACTATGCTAGCGGGCCAAATGAGCAGTTCTTC.

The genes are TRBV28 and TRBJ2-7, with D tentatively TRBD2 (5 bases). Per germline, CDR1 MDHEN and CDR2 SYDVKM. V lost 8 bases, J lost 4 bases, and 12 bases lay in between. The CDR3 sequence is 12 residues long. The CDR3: CASRLGDYEQYF. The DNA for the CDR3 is TGTGCCAGCCGCCTGGGAGATTACGAGCAGTACTTC.

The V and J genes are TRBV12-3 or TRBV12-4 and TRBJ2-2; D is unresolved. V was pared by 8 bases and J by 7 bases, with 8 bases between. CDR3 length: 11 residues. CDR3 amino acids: CASGWFGELFF. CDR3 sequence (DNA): TGTGCCAGCGGGTGGTTCGGGGAGCTGTTTTTT.

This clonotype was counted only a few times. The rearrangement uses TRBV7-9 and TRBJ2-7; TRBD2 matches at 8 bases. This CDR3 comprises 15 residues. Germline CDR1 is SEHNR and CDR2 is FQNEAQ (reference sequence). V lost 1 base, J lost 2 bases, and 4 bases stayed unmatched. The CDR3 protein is CASSLGGSGAYEQYF. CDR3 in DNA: TGTGCCAGCAGCTTAGGAGGTAGCGGGGCCTACGAGCAGTACTTC.

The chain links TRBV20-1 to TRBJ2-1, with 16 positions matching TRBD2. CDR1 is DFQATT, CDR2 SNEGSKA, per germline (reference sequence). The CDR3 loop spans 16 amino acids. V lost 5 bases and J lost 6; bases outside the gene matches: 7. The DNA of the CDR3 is TGCAGTGCTGGGGGACTAGCGGGGGGGCCTACCAATGAGCAGTTCTTC. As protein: CSAGGLAGGPTNEQFF.

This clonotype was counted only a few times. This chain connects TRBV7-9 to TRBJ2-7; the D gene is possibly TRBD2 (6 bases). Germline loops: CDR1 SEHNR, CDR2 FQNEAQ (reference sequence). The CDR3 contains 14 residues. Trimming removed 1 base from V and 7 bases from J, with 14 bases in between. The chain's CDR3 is CASSLVGTQVEQYF. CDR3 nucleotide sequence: TGTGCCAGCAGCTTAGTAGGGACTCAAGTTGAGCAGTACTTC.

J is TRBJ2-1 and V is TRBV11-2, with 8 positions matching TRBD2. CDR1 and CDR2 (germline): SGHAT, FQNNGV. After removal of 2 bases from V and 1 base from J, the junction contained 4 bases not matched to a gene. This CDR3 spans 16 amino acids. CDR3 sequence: CASSLRGGESYNEQFF. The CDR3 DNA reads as TGTGCCAGCAGCTTACGGGGGGGTGAATCCTACAATGAGCAGTTCTTC.

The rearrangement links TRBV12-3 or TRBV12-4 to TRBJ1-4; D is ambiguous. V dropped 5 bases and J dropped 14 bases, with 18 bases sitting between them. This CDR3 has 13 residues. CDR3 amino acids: CASSPPLSGPLFF. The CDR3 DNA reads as TGTGCCAGCAGTCCCCCTCTATCGGGTCCCCTGTTTTTT.

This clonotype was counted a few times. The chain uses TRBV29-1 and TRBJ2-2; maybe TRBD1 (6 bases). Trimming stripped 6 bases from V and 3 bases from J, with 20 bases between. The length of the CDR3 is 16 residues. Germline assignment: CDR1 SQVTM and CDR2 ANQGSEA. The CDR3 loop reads CSVRGVGTIDTGELFF. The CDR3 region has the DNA TGCAGCGTAAGAGGAGTCGGGACAATAGACACCGGGGAGCTGTTTTTT.

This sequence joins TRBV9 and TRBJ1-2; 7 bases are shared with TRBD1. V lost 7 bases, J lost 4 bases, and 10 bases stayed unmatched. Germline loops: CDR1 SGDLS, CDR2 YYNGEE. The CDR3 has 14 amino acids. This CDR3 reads CASDFTGDGYGYTF. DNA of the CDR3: TGTGCCAGCGATTTTACAGGGGACGGCTATGGCTACACCTTC.

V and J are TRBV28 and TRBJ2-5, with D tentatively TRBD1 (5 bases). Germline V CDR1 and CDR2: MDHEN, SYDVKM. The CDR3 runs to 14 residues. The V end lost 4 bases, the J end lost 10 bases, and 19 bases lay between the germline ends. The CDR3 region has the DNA TGTGCCAGCAGTTCCCCAAAGGCACAGGTATTCCAGTACTTC. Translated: CASSSPKAQVFQYF.

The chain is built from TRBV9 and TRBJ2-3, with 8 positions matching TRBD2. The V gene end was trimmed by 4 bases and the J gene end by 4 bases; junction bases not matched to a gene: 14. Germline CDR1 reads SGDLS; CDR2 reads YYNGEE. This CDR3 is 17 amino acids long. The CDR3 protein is CASSSRAAGGSPDTQYF. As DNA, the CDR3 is TGTGCCAGCAGCTCCCGGGCCGCGGGGGGCTCGCCAGATACGCAGTATTTT.

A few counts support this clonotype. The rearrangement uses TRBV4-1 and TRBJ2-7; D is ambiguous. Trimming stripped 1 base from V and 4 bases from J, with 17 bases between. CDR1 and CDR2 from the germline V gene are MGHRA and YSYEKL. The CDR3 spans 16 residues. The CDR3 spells CASSQGTSVTEYEQYF. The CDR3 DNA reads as TGCGCCAGCAGCCAAGGAACGAGCGTGACGGAGTACGAGCAGTACTTC.

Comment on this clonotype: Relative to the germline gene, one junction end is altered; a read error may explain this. The DNA of the CDR3 is TGCAGTGCTAGAGATCCCAATACAGGGGAGGAACCACGCACCGATACGCAGTATTTT. This encodes CSARDPNTGEEPRTDTQYF. J is TRBJ2-3 and V is TRBV20-1, with TRBD1 as a possible D gene (7 bases). The germline V gene encodes CDR1 DFQATT and CDR2 SNEGSKA (reference sequence). The CDR3 has 19 residues.

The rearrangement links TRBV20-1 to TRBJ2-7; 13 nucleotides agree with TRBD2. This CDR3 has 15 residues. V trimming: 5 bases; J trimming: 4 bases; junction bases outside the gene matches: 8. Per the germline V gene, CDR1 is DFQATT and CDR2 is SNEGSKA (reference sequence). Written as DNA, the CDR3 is TGCAGTGCTTCTGGCGGGACTAGCGGGAATTACGAGCAGTACTTC. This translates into CSASGGTSGNYEQYF.

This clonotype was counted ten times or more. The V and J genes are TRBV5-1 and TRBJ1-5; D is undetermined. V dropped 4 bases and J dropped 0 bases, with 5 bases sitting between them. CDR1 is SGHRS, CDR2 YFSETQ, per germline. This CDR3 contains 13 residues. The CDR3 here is CASSVDSNQPQHF. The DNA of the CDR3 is TGCGCCAGCAGCGTGGATAGCAATCAGCCCCAGCATTTT.

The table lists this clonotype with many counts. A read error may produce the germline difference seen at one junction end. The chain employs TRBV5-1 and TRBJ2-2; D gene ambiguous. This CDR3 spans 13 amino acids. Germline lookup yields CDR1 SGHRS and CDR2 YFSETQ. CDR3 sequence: CASSLSSTGELFF. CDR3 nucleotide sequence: TGTGCCAGCAGCTTGTCGAGCACCGGGGAGCTGTTTTTT.